This T cell receptor (beta chain) came from a study of CD4 T cells in relation to SARS-CoV-2 and coronaviruses. Turning to the study itself: PBMCs were cultured with antigen for around nine days before TCR beta sequencing. Negative control cultures got HIV-1 Nef peptides or no peptide.

Germline V gives CDR1 SGHKS, CDR2 YYEKEE (reference sequence). The CDR3 sequence is 16 residues long. After removal of 5 bases from V and 3 bases from J, the junction contained 10 bases not matched to a gene. About this clone itself: Its antigen is as yet unknown.

Method: immunoSEQ multiplex PCR; TCRdb's copy keeps in-frame clones and lacks some. The sample consists of approximately 17,000 clones, over 60% of them appearing once. CD4+ T cells from unexposed donors were obtained before the COVID-19 pandemic (2011-2018). Isolation of CD4+ T cells took place after less than 13 days in culture. Unexposed-donor CD4+ T cells were probed with SARS-CoV-2 S/N and four cold-coronavirus spikes, cells permitting. This chain links TRBV5-5 with TRBJ2-2, with TRBD2 matching over 7 bases. This clonotype was obtained from a human donor in good health. Sequencing input: CD4+ T cells from PBMCs, cultured in vitro. The chain's CDR3 is CASSQGSGAYTGELFF. As DNA, the CDR3 is TGTGCCAGCAGTCAAGGAAGCGGGGCTTACACCGGGGAGCTGTTTTTT.